This T cell receptor beta chain appears in the sequencing data of a study of monozygotic twins with inflammatory bowel disease. Generation of cDNA took place in eight separate reactions per sample. TCRdb reworked the 5' RACE reads into one entry per CDR3 protein, no DNA. Its table lists 300,000 to 450,000 distinct CDR3 sequences. The CDR3 is made up of 17 amino acids. CDR1 and CDR2 (germline): MNHEY, SMNVEV (reference sequence). Sequencing was carried out using blood. The clonotype originates from a human donor with ulcerative colitis or Crohn's disease, or a healthy co-twin of an affected twin (not recorded which). The chain combines TRBV27 with TRBJ1-2; TCRdb's assignment of TRBD1 cannot be checked, as there is no DNA. CDR3 sequence reads: CASTSWGRTGDIYGYTF.